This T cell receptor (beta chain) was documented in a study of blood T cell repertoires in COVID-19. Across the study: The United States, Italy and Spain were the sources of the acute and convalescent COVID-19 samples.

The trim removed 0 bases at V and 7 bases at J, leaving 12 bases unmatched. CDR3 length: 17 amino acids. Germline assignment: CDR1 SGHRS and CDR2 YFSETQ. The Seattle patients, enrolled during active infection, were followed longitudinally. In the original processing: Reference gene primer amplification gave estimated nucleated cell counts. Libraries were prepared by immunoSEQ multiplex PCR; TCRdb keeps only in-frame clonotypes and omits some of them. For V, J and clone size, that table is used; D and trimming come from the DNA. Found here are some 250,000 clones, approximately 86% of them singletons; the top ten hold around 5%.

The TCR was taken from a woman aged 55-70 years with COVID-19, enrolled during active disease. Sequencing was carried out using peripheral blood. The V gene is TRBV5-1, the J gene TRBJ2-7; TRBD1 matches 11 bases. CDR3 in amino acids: CASSLETGTGGIGEQYF. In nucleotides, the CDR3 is TGCGCCAGCAGCTTGGAAACCGGGACAGGGGGTATAGGGGAGCAGTACTTC.